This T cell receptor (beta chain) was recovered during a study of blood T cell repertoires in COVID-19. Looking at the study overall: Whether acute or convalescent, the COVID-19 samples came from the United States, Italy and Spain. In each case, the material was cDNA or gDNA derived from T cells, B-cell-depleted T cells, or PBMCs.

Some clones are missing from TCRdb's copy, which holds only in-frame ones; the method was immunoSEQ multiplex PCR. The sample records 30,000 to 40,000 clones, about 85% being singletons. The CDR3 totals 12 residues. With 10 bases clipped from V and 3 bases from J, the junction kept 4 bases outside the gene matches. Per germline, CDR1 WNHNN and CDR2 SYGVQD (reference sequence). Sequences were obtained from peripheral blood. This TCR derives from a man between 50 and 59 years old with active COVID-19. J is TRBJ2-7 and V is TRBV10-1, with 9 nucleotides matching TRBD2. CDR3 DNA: TGCGCCACCCAGCGGGGGGACTACGAGCAGTACTTC. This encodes CATQRGDYEQYF.